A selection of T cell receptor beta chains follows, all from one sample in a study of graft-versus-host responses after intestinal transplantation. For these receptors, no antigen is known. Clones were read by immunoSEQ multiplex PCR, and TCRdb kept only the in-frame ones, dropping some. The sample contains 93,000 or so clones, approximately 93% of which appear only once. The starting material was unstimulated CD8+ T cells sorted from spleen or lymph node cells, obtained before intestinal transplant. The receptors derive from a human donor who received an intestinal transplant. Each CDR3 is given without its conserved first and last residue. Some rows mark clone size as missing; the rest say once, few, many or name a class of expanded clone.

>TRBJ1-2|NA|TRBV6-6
ASSSGTVYGYT
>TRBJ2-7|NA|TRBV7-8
ASSLAEGTPPYEQY
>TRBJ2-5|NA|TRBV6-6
ASSLGQGGQETQY
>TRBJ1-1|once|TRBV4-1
ASSPRATSNTEAF
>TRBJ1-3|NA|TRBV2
ASRRDGGNTIY
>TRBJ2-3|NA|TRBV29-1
SVAPRNRDPKGDTQY
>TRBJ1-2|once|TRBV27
ASSLYGEGYT
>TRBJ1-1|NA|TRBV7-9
ASSPRGTEAF
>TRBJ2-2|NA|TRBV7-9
ASSPPLTNTGELF
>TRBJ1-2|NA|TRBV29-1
SVEDRAGDGYT
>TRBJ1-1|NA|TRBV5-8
ASSLGGAGTEAF
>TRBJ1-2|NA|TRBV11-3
ASSQTGTLWYGYT
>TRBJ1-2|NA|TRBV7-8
ASSLLSLQANYGYT
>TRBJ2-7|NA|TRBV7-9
ASSLDLSYEQY
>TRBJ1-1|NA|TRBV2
ASCEHEFTGFPEAF
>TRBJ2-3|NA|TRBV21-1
ASSLPQDSSADTQY
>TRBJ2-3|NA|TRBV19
ASSIFSGATRGTQY
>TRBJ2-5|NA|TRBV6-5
ASNGAFGVETQY
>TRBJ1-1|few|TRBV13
ASSPGQNTEAF
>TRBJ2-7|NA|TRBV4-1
ASSRPGREYEQY
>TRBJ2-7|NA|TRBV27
ASSDRISYEQY
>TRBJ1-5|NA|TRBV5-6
ASSYGQGSSNQPQH
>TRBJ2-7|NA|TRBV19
ASSPRLAPPYEQY
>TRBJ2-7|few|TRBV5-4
ASSDRGNEQY
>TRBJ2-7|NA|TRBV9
ASSDGTGDYEQY
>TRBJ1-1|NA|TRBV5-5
ASSLREGDTEAF
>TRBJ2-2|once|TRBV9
ASSVDAGWTGLNTGELF
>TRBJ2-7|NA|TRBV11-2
ASSLTLEQY
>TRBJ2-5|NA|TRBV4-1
ASSQEKGVAGALYQETQY